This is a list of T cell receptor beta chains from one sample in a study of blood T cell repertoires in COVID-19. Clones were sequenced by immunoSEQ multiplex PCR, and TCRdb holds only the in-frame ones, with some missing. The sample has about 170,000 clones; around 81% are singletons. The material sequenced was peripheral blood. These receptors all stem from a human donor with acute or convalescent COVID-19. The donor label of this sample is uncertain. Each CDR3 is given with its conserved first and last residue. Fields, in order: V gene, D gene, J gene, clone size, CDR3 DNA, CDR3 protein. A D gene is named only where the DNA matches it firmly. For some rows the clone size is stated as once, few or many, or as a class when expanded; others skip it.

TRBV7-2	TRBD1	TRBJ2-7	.	TGTGCCAGCAGCTTAGTGGGACAGGGGGGCTACGAGCAGTACTTC	CASSLVGQGGYEQYF
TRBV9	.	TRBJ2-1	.	TGTGCCAGCAGCGTAGACGGGGGACCCTACAATGAGCAGTTCTTC	CASSVDGGPYNEQFF
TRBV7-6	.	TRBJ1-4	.	TGTGCCAGCAGCTCCCGACTTAGGGGCGGGAGTAATGAAAAACTGTTTTTT	CASSSRLRGGSNEKLFF
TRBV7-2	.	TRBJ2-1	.	TGTGCCAGCAGCTTAGCGCGTTCCTACTACAATGAGCAGTTCTTC	CASSLARSYYNEQFF
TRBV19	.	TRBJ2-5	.	TGTGCCAGTAGTATCAGATACCAAGAGACCCAGTACTTC	CASSIRYQETQYF
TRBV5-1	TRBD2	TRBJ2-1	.	TGCGCCAGCAGCCCCGGCGAGCGGGAGAGCCAGGAGAAGTTCTTC	CASSPGERESQEKFF
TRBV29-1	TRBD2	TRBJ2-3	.	TGCAGCGCCACCTCTAGCGGGAGCACAGATACGCAGTATTTT	CSATSSGSTDTQYF
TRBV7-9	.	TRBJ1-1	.	TGTGCCAGCAGCTTAGAGGGAGACACTGAAGCTTTCTTT	CASSLEGDTEAFF
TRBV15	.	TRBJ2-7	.	TGTGCCACCAGCAGAGAATTTAACAGGGAAACCGAGCAGTACTTC	CATSREFNRETEQYF
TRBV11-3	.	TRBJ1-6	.	TGTGCCAGCAGCCCCCGCCGGGTGGAGAATTCACCCCTCCACTTT	CASSPRRVENSPLHF
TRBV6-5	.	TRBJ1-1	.	TGTGCCAGCAGTTACGAGTTGAACACTGAAGCTTTCTTT	CASSYELNTEAFF
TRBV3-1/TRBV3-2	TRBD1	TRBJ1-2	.	TGTGCCAGCAGCCACTCCCAGGGGGCTGGCGGCTACACCTTC	CASSHSQGAGGYTF
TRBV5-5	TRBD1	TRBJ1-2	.	TGTGCCAGCAGCTTGGTTCCCGGACAGGGAATCGACTATGGCTACACCTTC	CASSLVPGQGIDYGYTF
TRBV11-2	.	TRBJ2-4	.	TGTGCCAGCACCTACGAAAACATTCAGTACTTC	CASTYENIQYF
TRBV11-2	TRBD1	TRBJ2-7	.	TGTGCCAGCAGCGGTCGCCCGGGACAGGGGATATACGAGCAGTACTTC	CASSGRPGQGIYEQYF
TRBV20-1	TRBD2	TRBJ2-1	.	TGCAGTGCTAGTCTAGCGGGATCTACCAATGAGCAGTTCTTC	CSASLAGSTNEQFF
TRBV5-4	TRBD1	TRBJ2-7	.	TGTGCCAGCAGCGTATGGACAGGGGGTACCGAGCAGTACTTC	CASSVWTGGTEQYF
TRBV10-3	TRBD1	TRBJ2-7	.	TGTGCCATCAGTGATCGTACTAGGACAGGGGCCTACGAGCAGTACTTC	CAISDRTRTGAYEQYF
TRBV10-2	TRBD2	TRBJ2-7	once	TGCGCCAGTCGAAGAGCGGGGGCCCCTTACGAGCAGTACTTC	CASRRAGAPYEQYF
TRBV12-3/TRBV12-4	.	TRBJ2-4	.	TGTGCCAGCAGTTTAAAGGGGGACATTCAGTACTTC	CASSLKGDIQYF
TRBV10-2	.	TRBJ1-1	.	TGCGCCAGCAGTGACGTGGGCAGGGGGAACACTGAAGCTTTCTTT	CASSDVGRGNTEAFF